This TCR beta chain is drawn from a study of T-cell memory formation after mild COVID-19. Study details: TCR clusters largely stayed donor specific.

TCRdb re-called the 5' RACE reads with MiXCR, one entry per CDR3 protein. The sample has about 27,000 distinct CDR3 sequences; around 15% are singletons. This CDR3 contains 15 residues. After removal of 4 bases from V and 6 bases from J, the junction contained 8 bases not matched to a gene. Per germline, CDR1 SGHRS and CDR2 YFSETQ. Many counts were recorded for this clonotype. Its target is not known. The study, taken as a whole, reports: Balance between CD4 and CD8 was seen in clones contracting day 15 to 85, and a CD4+ lean was seen in later expanders.

The chain employs TRBV5-1 and TRBJ2-1, with TRBD2 identical over 9 bases. Sequencing was done on a sample of PBMCs or a T cell subset sorted from them (not recorded which). This receptor was identified in an adult who had mild COVID-19 (a few samples of this study predate the infection). Cell type and time point are not known. The CDR3 DNA sequence: TGCGCCAGCAGCGAGAATAGCGGGAGCCTCAATGAGCAGTTCTTC. The encoded protein is CASSENSGSLNEQFF.